Listed below are T cell receptor beta chains from one sample, sequenced in a study of cytomegalovirus exposure and HLA in healthy donors. Method: immunoSEQ multiplex PCR; TCRdb's copy keeps in-frame clones and lacks some. The table lists under 90,000 clones, around 82% of them singletons. The sequencing input was PBMCs. These TCRs come from a man aged 35-49 years in good health and CMV-seronegative. CDR3s include the opening cysteine and the closing phenylalanine or tryptophan. The D gene is left open where the match is weak. The size entry is marked missing in some rows and otherwise reads once, few, many or a size class.

V gene	D gene	clone size	J gene	CDR3 DNA	CDR3 protein
TRBV6-1	NA	NA	TRBJ2-3	TGTGCCAGCAGTGGCCCTCTGGGGCATACGCAGTATTTT	CASSGPLGHTQYF
TRBV7-2	TRBD2	few	TRBJ2-1	TGTGCCAGCAGCTCGAACGCGGGACTAACCTACAATGAGCAGTTCTTC	CASSSNAGLTYNEQFF
TRBV7-2	NA	NA	TRBJ2-3	TGTGCCAGCAGCTTAGTGGCCGGGGGTGGAGATACGCAGTATTTT	CASSLVAGGGDTQYF
TRBV19	TRBD1	NA	TRBJ2-3	TGTGCCAGTAGGAAAACTTCCGGGACAGGGTGGGATACGCAGTATTTT	CASRKTSGTGWDTQYF
TRBV27	NA	NA	TRBJ1-1	TGTGCCAGCAGTTGGGACATGCTGAACACTGAAGCTTTCTTT	CASSWDMLNTEAFF
TRBV2	NA	NA	TRBJ2-7	TGTGCCAGCAGTGAGCAGGGCTACGAGCAGTACTTC	CASSEQGYEQYF
TRBV5-1	TRBD1	NA	TRBJ1-5	TGCGCCAGCAGCCCGGGGACAGTGAATCAGCCCCAGCATTTT	CASSPGTVNQPQHF
TRBV6-5	NA	NA	TRBJ2-1	TGTGCCAGCGGGGGGGCGGACACGGGCGCCTTTGAGCAGTTCTTC	CASGGADTGAFEQFF
TRBV12-5	NA	NA	TRBJ1-4	TGTGCTAGTGGTTTGTCAGGGGCTCCTAATGAAAAACTGTTTTTT	CASGLSGAPNEKLFF
TRBV5-8	NA	NA	TRBJ2-4	TGTGCCAGCAGCTTGGCAGATCAGGCAGGGGGGACGCGGCAGTACTTC	CASSLADQAGGTRQYF
TRBV15	TRBD1	NA	TRBJ2-2	TGTGCCACCAGCAGGGGGTTAACCGGGACAGGGGTCTGGGCCGGGGAGCTGTTTTTT	CATSRGLTGTGVWAGELFF
TRBV6-5	NA	NA	TRBJ1-2	TGTGCCAGCAGTTACTCCCAGGGTCTGTATGGCTACACCTTC	CASSYSQGLYGYTF
TRBV29-1	NA	NA	TRBJ1-2	TGCAGCGTGGCTTGGACAGCAGACTATGGCTACACCTTC	CSVAWTADYGYTF
TRBV9	NA	NA	TRBJ2-1	TGTGCCAGCAGCGACCCCTCAGGGGGGTCGCCCTACAATGAGCAGTTCTTC	CASSDPSGGSPYNEQFF
TRBV28	NA	NA	TRBJ1-5	TGTGCCAGCAGCACCGGGAAGTTATATAGCAATCAGCCCCAGCATTTT	CASSTGKLYSNQPQHF
TRBV2	NA	NA	TRBJ2-5	TGTGCCAGCAGTGTGGGGACTGTCCAAGAGACCCAGTACTTC	CASSVGTVQETQYF
TRBV19	TRBD1	NA	TRBJ1-6	TGTGCCAGTAGCACGGGACAGCCCTCCTATAATTCACCCCTCCACTTT	CASSTGQPSYNSPLHF
TRBV10-3	TRBD1	NA	TRBJ1-3	TGTGCCATCAGTGATTCCAGGACAGGCCGCTCTGGAAACACCATATATTTT	CAISDSRTGRSGNTIYF
TRBV5-1	TRBD1	NA	TRBJ2-1	TGCGCCAGCAGCCTCGAACAGGGGGCGCCGAATGAGCAGTTCTTC	CASSLEQGAPNEQFF
TRBV28	NA	few	TRBJ1-6	TGTGCCAGCAGTTCCCCGGGGTTAAATTCACCCCTCCACTTT	CASSSPGLNSPLHF
TRBV10-3	TRBD1	NA	TRBJ1-5	TGTGCCATCAGTGAGTCGACCGGGACAGGTGATCAAAGGCCCCAGCATTTT	CAISESTGTGDQRPQHF
TRBV7-9	NA	NA	TRBJ1-5	TGTGCCAGCAGCTCCGGGACGGGGGGCAATCAGCCCCAGCATTTT	CASSSGTGGNQPQHF
TRBV30	NA	NA	TRBJ2-7	TGTGCCTGGAGTCCTATGGCCTACGAGCAGTACTTC	CAWSPMAYEQYF
TRBV19	NA	NA	TRBJ1-6	TGTGCCAGTAGCCCCCTTCGTTCACCCCTCCACTTT	CASSPLRSPLHF
TRBV20-1	NA	NA	TRBJ1-1	TGCAGTCCGAGGCAGAACACTGAAGCTTTCTTT	CSPRQNTEAFF
TRBV7-3	TRBD1	NA	TRBJ1-2	TGTGCCAGCAGCTTAGGTAGAGGGACAGGGGATGGCTACACCTTC	CASSLGRGTGDGYTF
TRBV29-1	NA	NA	TRBJ1-2	TGCAGCGTTGAAAAGGGGGCTAACTATGGCTACACCTTC	CSVEKGANYGYTF
TRBV4-2	TRBD2	NA	TRBJ2-2	TGTGCCAGCGCCCCTGGCGGAGGGAGGGCGGCCGGGGAGCTGTTTTTT	CASAPGGGRAAGELFF
TRBV5-1	TRBD1	NA	TRBJ2-2	TGCGCCAGCAGCCAGTCGGGACAGGGGAACACCGGGGAGCTGTTTTTT	CASSQSGQGNTGELFF
TRBV11-2	TRBD1	NA	TRBJ2-7	TGTGCCAGCAGCTTAGGCCGATGGAGACAGGGGAGCTACGAGCAGTACTTC	CASSLGRWRQGSYEQYF
TRBV20-1	NA	NA	TRBJ2-7	TGCAGTGCCTCAGGGGACTACGAGCAGTACTTC	CSASGDYEQYF
TRBV7-2	NA	NA	TRBJ2-2	TGTGCCAGCAGCCCTGCCGGGGAGCTGTTTTTT	CASSPAGELFF
TRBV6-5	TRBD1	few	TRBJ1-5	TGTGCCAGCAGACCGGACAGGGTTTGGCAGCCCCAGCATTTT	CASRPDRVWQPQHF
TRBV10-3	NA	NA	TRBJ1-5	TGTGCCATCAGCCCAGGGCTGTCGCAGCCCCAGCATTTT	CAISPGLSQPQHF
TRBV7-7	NA	NA	TRBJ1-5	TGTGCTAGCGCCGAGGCGGGGGCCGGTCAGCCCCAGCACTTT	CASAEAGAGQPQHF
TRBV4-3	NA	NA	TRBJ2-7	TGCGCCAGCAGCCAAGATCAGGTTCCCTCCTACGAGCAGTACTTC	CASSQDQVPSYEQYF
TRBV5-5	NA	NA	TRBJ1-3	TGTGCCAGCAGCCGGAGAGTGAGCTCTGGAAACACCATATATTTT	CASSRRVSSGNTIYF
TRBV7-2	TRBD1	NA	TRBJ1-4	TGTGCCAGCAGCCTAATAACAGGGGGCGCTGAAAAACTGTTTTTT	CASSLITGGAEKLFF
TRBV19	NA	NA	TRBJ2-6	TGTGCCAGTATTAACACAGGCTCCGGGGCCAACGTCCTGACTTTC	CASINTGSGANVLTF
TRBV7-9	NA	NA	TRBJ2-7	TGTGCCAGCAGCCAAGTTGGGGAGCCTCCCCCCTACGAGCAGTACTTC	CASSQVGEPPPYEQYF
TRBV6-5	TRBD1	NA	TRBJ1-3	TGTGCCAGCAGTTTCGGACAGGGAATTCTTGGAAACACCATATATTTT	CASSFGQGILGNTIYF
TRBV14	NA	NA	TRBJ2-5	TGTGCCAGCAGCGAAGGCAGGGAAGAGACCCAGTACTTC	CASSEGREETQYF
TRBV9	TRBD1	NA	TRBJ2-1	TGTGCCAGCAGCGTGGGACAGGGACCCTACAATGAGCAGTTCTTC	CASSVGQGPYNEQFF
TRBV30	TRBD1	few	TRBJ1-2	TGTGCCTGGGCCTTGACAGGGGGACCCGGCCTTCTCTATGGCTACACCTTC	CAWALTGGPGLLYGYTF
TRBV7-9	TRBD1	NA	TRBJ1-1	TGTGCCAGCGGGGACAGGGGTGAACACACTGAAGCTTTCTTT	CASGDRGEHTEAFF